The clone carrying this TCR beta chain was detected many times. This CDR3 contains 16 residues. In germline, CDR1 is SGHRS, CDR2 YFSETQ. The germline V and J ends were trimmed by 4 bases and 0 bases, with 15 bases remaining between them. The data originate from a study of tumor-infiltrating lymphocytes in oesophageal squamous cell carcinoma. TCRdb redid the calling of the PCR reads with MiXCR, one entry per CDR3 protein. Of around 6,200 distinct CDR3 sequences listed, 14% to 15% were seen once; the top ten hold approximately 15%. Sequences were obtained from esophageal tumor tissue. The chain joins TRBV5-1 to TRBJ2-3; D is unresolved. This sequence was found in a male donor with esophageal squamous cell carcinoma. CDR3 amino acids: CASSLSDLFSTDTQYF. For the CDR3, the DNA is TGCGCCAGCAGCCTAAGTGACTTGTTCAGCACAGATACGCAGTATTTT.